This T cell receptor beta chain was found in a study of blood T cell repertoires in COVID-19. Overall study context: There were acute and convalescent COVID-19 samples, and they came from the United States, Italy and Spain.

Repertoires were generated with immunoSEQ multiplex PCR, while TCRdb's copy carries only in-frame clones and drops some. Of roughly 40,000 clones in the sample, 76% were seen once. Sequenced sample: peripheral blood. This clonotype originated in a man older than 75 with acute or convalescent COVID-19.

The CDR3 region has the DNA TGTGCCAGCAGTGACGAGGAGGGTCGGAAACTGTTTTTT. Protein product: CASSDEEGRKLFF. This chain joins TRBV2 and TRBJ1-4; D is unclear. The V and J ends lost 3 bases and 11 bases respectively, with 13 bases between them. Germline V CDR1 and CDR2: SNHLY, FYNNEI. This CDR3 comprises 13 residues.